This T cell receptor beta chain was captured by sequencing in a study of shared clonotypes between healthy human individuals. Assay used: immunoSEQ multiplex PCR; TCRdb lists only in-frame clones, some missing. The sample yields 650,000 to 800,000 clones, just under 75% seen once. This clone was found once. The source is a woman in her twenties or thirties in good health. Specimen: memory CD4+ T cells sorted from blood. Noted subset: CD45RA-negative fraction.

The DNA for the CDR3 is TGTGCCAGCACCCTAGGGACTACAAAAGCAGATACGCAGTATTTT. Translated, it gives CASTLGTTKADTQYF. J is TRBJ2-3 and V is TRBV7-3; 7 bases line up with TRBD2. V dropped 7 bases and J dropped 4; count of bases not matched to a gene: 11. The CDR3 has 15 amino acids. Germline V CDR1 and CDR2: SGHTA, FQGTGA.